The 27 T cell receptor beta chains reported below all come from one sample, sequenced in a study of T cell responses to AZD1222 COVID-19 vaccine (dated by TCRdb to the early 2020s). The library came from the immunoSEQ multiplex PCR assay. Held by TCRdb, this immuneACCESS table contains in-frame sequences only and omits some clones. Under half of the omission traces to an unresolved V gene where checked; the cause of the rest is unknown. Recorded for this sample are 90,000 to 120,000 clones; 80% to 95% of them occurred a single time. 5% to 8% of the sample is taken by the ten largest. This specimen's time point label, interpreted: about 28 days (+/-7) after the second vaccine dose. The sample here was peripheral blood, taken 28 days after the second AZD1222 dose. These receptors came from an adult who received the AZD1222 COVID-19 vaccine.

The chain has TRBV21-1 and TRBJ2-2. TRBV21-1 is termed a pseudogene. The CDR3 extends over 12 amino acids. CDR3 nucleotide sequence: TGTGCCAGCAGCAAAGAACCTCGGGAGCTGTTTTTT. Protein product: CASSKEPRELFF.

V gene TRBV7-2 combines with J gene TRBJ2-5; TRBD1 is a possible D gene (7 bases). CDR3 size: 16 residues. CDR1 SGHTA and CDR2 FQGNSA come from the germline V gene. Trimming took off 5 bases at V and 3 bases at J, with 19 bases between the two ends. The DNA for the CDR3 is TGTGCCAGCAGCCCAGGGGGACTGGGCAGGAAAGAGACCCAGTACTTC. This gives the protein CASSPGGLGRKETQYF.

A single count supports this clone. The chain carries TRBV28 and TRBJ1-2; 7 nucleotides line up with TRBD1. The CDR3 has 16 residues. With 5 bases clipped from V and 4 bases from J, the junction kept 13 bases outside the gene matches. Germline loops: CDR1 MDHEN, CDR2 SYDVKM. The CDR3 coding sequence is TGTGCCAGCAGTCCCCTACCTTTGGGACAGACCTATGGCTACACCTTC. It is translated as CASSPLPLGQTYGYTF.

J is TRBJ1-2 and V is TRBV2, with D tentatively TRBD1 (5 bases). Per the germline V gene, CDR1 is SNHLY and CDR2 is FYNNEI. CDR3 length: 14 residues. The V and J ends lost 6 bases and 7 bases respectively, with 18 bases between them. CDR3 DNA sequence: TGTGCCAGCAGGCCGGGACCGGTGTTATTTGGCTACACCTTC. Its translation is CASRPGPVLFGYTF.

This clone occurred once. The CDR3 DNA reads as TGCGCCAGCAGTGAGGACCCTTACGAGCAGTACTTC. This codes for CASSEDPYEQYF. The chain is built from TRBV10-2 and TRBJ2-7; D call uncertain. The CDR3 consists of 12 residues. V lost 2 bases and J lost 4, with 6 bases in between. Germline V lookup: CDR1 WSHSY, CDR2 SAAADI.

The CDR3 loop is CASRSTGLAGTDTQYF. In nucleotides, the CDR3 is TGTGCCAGCAGGTCGACGGGACTAGCGGGCACAGATACGCAGTATTTT. The chain employs TRBV14 and TRBJ2-3, with TRBD2 matching 11 bases. The CDR3 sequence is 16 residues long. The germline V gene encodes CDR1 SGHDN and CDR2 FVKESK. The junction had 6 bases not matched to a gene; V was cut back by 6 bases and J by 1 base.

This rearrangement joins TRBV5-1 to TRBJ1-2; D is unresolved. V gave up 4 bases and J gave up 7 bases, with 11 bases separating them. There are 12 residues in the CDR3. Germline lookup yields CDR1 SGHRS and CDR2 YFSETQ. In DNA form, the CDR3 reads TGCGCCAGCAGCCCCGCCCATGGTGGCTACACCTTC. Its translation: CASSPAHGGYTF.

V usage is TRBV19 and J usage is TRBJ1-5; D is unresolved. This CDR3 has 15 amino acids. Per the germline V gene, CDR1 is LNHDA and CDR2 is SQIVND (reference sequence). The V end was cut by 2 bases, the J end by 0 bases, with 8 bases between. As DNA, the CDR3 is TGTGCCAGTAGTATAATTTTAATTAGCAATCAGCCCCAGCATTTT. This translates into CASSIILISNQPQHF.

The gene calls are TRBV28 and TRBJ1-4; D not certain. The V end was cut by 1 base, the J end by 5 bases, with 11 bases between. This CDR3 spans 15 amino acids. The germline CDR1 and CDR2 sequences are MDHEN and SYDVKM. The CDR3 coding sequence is TGTGCCAGCAGTTTATCCGGAGGGCCGAATGAAAAACTGTTTTTT. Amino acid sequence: CASSLSGGPNEKLFF.

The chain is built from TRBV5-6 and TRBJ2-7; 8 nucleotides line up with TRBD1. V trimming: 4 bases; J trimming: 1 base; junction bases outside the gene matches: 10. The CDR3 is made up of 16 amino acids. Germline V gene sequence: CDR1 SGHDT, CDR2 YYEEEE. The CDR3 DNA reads TGTGCCAGCAGCCCGATGACCGGGACAGGATCCTACGAGCAGTACTTC. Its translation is CASSPMTGTGSYEQYF.

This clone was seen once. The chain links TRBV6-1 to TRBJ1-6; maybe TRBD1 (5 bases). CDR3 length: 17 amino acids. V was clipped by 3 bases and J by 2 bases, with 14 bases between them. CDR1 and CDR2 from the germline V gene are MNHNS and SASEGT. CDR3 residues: CASSEWGGEAYNSPLHF. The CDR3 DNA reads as TGTGCCAGCAGTGAGTGGGGGGGAGAGGCCTATAATTCACCCCTCCACTTT.

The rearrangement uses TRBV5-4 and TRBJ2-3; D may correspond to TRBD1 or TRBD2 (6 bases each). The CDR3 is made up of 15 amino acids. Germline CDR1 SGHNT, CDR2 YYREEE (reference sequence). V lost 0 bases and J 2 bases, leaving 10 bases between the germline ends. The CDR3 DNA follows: TGTGCCAGCAGCTTGGGGGGGGCCTACACAGATACGCAGTATTTT. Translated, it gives CASSLGGAYTDTQYF.

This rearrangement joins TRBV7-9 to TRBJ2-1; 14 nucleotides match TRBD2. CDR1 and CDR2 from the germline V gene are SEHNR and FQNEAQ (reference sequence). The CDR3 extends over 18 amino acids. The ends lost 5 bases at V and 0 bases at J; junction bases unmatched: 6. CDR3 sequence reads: CASSTRTSGGTSYNEQFF. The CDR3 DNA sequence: TGTGCCAGCAGCACCCGGACTAGCGGGGGGACCTCCTACAATGAGCAGTTCTTC.

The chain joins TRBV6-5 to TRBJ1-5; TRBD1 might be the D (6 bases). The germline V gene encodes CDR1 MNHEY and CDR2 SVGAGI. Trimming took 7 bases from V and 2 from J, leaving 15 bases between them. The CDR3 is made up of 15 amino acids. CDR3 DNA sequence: TGTGCCAGCACTCTGTCAGGGGCCGGCAATCAGCCCCAGCATTTT. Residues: CASTLSGAGNQPQHF.

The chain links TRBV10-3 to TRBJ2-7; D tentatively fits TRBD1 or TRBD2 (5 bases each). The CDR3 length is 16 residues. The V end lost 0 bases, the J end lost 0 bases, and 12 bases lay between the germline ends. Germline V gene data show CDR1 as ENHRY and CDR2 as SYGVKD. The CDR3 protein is CAISESGTESSYEQYF. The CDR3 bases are TGTGCCATCAGTGAGTCAGGGACGGAGAGCTCCTACGAGCAGTACTTC.

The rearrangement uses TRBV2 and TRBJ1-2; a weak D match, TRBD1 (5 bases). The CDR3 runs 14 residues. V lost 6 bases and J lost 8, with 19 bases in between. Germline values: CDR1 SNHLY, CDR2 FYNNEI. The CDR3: CASRTGFGGRGYTF. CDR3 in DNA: TGTGCCAGCAGGACGGGGTTCGGGGGTCGGGGCTACACCTTC.

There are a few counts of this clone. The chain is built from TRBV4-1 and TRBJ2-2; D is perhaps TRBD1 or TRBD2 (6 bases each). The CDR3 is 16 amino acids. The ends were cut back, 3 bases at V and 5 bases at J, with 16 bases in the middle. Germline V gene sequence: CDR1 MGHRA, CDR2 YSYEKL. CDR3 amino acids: CASSQALGAGTGELFF. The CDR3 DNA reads TGCGCCAGCAGCCAGGCCCTGGGGGCGGGGACCGGGGAGCTGTTTTTT.

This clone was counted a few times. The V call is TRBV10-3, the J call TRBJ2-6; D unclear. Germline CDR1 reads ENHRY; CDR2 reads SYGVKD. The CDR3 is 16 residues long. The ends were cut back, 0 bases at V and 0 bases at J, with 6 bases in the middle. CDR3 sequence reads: CAISESIRSGANVLTF. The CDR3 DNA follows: TGTGCCATCAGTGAGTCTATCCGCTCTGGGGCCAACGTCCTGACTTTC.

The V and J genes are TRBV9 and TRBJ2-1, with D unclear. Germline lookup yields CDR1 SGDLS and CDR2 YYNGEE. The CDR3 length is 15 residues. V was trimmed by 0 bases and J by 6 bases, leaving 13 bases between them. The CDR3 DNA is TGTGCCAGCAGCGTAGCTACAAGAGCGCTCAATGAGCAGTTCTTC. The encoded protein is CASSVATRALNEQFF. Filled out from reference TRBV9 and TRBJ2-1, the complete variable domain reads DSGVTQTPKHLITATGQRVTLRCSPRSGDLSVYWYQQSLDQGLQFLIQYYNGEERAKGNILERFSAQQFPDLHSELNLSSLELGDSALYFCASSVATRALNEQFFGPGTRLTVL.

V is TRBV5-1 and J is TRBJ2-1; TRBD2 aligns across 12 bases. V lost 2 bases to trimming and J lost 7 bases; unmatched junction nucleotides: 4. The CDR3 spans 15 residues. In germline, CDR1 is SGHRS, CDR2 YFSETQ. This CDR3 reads CASSLLAGGGNEQFF. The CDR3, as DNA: TGCGCCAGCAGCTTACTAGCGGGAGGAGGTAATGAGCAGTTCTTC.

The CDR3 region is CAIMRSEFQETQYF. The CDR3 DNA reads TGTGCCATCATGAGGTCTGAGTTCCAAGAGACCCAGTACTTC. This chain uses TRBV10-3 with TRBJ2-5; no definite D call. The germline gives CDR1 ENHRY, CDR2 SYGVKD. Trimming pared 7 bases from V and 1 base from J, leaving 13 bases between. The CDR3 consists of 14 residues.

The CDR3 loop is CASSIQAAGYTF. The CDR3, as DNA: TGTGCCAGTAGTATCCAAGCGGCAGGCTACACCTTC. The J gene is TRBJ1-2, the V gene TRBV19; unclear D gene. V was pared by 3 bases and J by 8 bases, with 10 bases between. Germline-derived CDR1 and CDR2 are LNHDA and SQIVND (reference sequence). CDR3 length: 12 residues.

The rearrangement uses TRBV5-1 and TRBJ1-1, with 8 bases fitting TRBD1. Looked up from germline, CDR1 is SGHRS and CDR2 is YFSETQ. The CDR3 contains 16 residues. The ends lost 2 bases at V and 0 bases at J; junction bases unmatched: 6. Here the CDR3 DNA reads TGCGCCAGCAGCTTTCTAGGGACAGGTATGAACACTGAAGCTTTCTTT. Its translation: CASSFLGTGMNTEAFF.

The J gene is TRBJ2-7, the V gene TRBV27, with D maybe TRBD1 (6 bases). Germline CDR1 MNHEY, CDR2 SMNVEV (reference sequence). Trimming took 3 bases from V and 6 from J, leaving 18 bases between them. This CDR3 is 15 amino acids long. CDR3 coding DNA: TGTGCCAGCAGTTTGTACAGGGCCGGGTTCTCCGAGCAGTACTTC. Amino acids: CASSLYRAGFSEQYF.

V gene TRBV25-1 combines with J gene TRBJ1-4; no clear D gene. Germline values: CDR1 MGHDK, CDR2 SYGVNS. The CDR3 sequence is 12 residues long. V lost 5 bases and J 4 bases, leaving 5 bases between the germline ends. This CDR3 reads CASSRINEKLFF. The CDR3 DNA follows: TGTGCCAGCAGTCGGATTAATGAAAAACTGTTTTTT.

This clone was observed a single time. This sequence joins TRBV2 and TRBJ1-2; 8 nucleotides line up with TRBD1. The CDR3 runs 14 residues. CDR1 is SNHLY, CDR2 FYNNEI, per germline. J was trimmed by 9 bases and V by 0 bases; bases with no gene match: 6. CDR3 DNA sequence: TGTGCCAGCAGTGAAGCGTCGGACAGGGCAAGCTACACCTTC. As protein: CASSEASDRASYTF.

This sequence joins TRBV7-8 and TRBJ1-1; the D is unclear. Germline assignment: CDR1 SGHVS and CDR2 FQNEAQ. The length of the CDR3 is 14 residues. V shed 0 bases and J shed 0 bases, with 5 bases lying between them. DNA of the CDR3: TGTGCCAGCAGCTTAGCTACAGTGAACACTGAAGCTTTCTTT. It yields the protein CASSLATVNTEAFF.